The 20 T cell receptor beta chains in this list originate from one sample, sequenced in a study of T cell repertoires in cytomegalovirus infection. TCRdb re-analysed the reads in MiXCR, keeping a single row per CDR3 protein. The sample lists roughly 800,000 distinct CDR3 sequences, 25% to 35% occurring once. Their recognized antigens are unknown. This specimen was cultured CD8+ T cells from PBMCs, taken from culture after CMV antigen stimulation. The source of these receptors is a human donor in good health (CMV status not recorded). Some clones in this sample may be carry-over from other donors' samples.

This clonotype came up a few times. J is TRBJ1-1 and V is TRBV6-6; D gene uncertain. This CDR3 contains 17 residues. V lost 6 bases to trimming and J lost 4 bases, with 24 bases between them. Germline V CDR1 and CDR2: MNHNY, SVGAGI (reference sequence). In DNA form, the CDR3 reads TGTGCCAGCAGCCCTAGGACGGGGAGATACGGTACCACTGAAGCTTTCTTT. Amino acid sequence: CASSPRTGRYGTTEAFF.

The V gene is TRBV15, the J gene TRBJ2-1; D may be TRBD1 or TRBD2 (5 bases each). Trimming left V 5 bases short and J 8 bases short, with 16 bases between. The V gene's germline CDR1 is LNHNV and CDR2 YYDKDF (reference sequence). The CDR3 has 14 amino acids. Here the CDR3 DNA reads TGTGCCACCAGCGTCCGGGACCATGTTTATGAGCAGTTCTTC. Translated: CATSVRDHVYEQFF.

This chain links TRBV15 with TRBJ2-4; D ambiguous. The CDR3 runs 15 residues. Germline V gene sequence: CDR1 LNHNV, CDR2 YYDKDF (reference sequence). Trimming pared 5 bases from V and 0 bases from J, leaving 11 bases between. Here the CDR3 reads CATSGQTLAKNIQYF. The CDR3 region has the DNA TGTGCCACCAGCGGGCAGACATTAGCCAAAAACATTCAGTACTTC.

The chain recombines TRBV7-4 with TRBJ1-4; D call uncertain. The CDR3 length is 14 residues. V lost 1 base and J lost 14, with 17 bases in between. CDR1 and CDR2 (germline): SGHVT, SQSDAQ. The CDR3 region is CASSLGFFESGLFF. CDR3 nucleotide sequence: TGTGCCAGCAGCTTAGGATTCTTCGAGTCGGGGCTGTTTTTT.

The rearrangement joins TRBV6-2 or TRBV6-3 to TRBJ2-1; no reliable D call. CDR3 length equals 12 residues. The germline V gene has CDR1 MNHEY and CDR2 SVGEGT. Trimming left V 4 bases short and J 8 bases short, with 9 bases between. The CDR3 nucleotides are TGTGCCAGCAGTTCGGATCGGTATGAGCAGTTCTTC. Translating gives CASSSDRYEQFF.

V is TRBV6-2 or TRBV6-3 and J is TRBJ2-1; 8 bases are shared with TRBD1. This CDR3 contains 14 residues. The germline V gene has CDR1 MNHEY and CDR2 SVGEGT. Germline trimming cut 6 bases from V and 6 bases from J; bases unmatched to any gene: 7. CDR3 amino acids: CASSLRDRPNEQFF. CDR3 DNA: TGTGCCAGCAGCCTCCGGGACAGGCCCAATGAGCAGTTCTTC.

This clonotype was recorded a few times. V and J are TRBV7-6 and TRBJ1-2, with D unclear. The CDR3 runs to 15 residues. Germline CDR1 and CDR2: SGHVS and FNYEAQ. V lost 4 bases, J lost 2 bases, and 14 bases lay in between. This CDR3 is CASSSHPTANYGYTF. In nucleotides, the CDR3 is TGTGCCAGCAGCTCCCACCCTACAGCAAACTATGGCTACACCTTC.

V usage is TRBV6-5 and J usage is TRBJ2-1; 7 bases fit TRBD2. Germline loops: CDR1 MNHEY, CDR2 SVGAGI. The length of the CDR3 is 19 residues. The V segment lost 0 bases and the J segment 0 bases; nucleotides outside the gene matches: 11. CDR3 protein: CASSYSTVGGSSSYNEQFF. The DNA of the CDR3 is TGTGCCAGCAGTTACTCGACAGTCGGGGGGTCGAGCTCCTACAATGAGCAGTTCTTC.

This clonotype came up a few times. J is TRBJ1-2 and V is TRBV4-3; 7 positions agree with TRBD1. The CDR3 consists of 13 residues. CDR1 is LGHNA, CDR2 YSLEER, per germline. V lost 2 bases to trimming and J lost 7 bases; unmatched junction nucleotides: 4. CDR3 nucleotides: TGCGCCAGCAGCCAAACAGGGGTGTTTGGCTACACCTTC. The encoded protein is CASSQTGVFGYTF.

This clonotype has a handful of counts. J is TRBJ2-7 and V is TRBV7-6, with 11 bases identical to TRBD1. There are 15 residues in the CDR3. V trimming: 5 bases; J trimming: 3 bases; junction bases outside the gene matches: 6. Germline V lookup: CDR1 SGHVS, CDR2 FNYEAQ. CDR3 loop: CASSGGTGGGYEQYF. The CDR3 nucleotides read TGTGCCAGCAGCGGGGGGACAGGGGGAGGCTACGAGCAGTACTTC.

CDR3 nucleotides: TGTGCCAGCAGTTTAGGAACAGTTAAAAACATTCAGTACTTC. Translated: CASSLGTVKNIQYF. The chain has TRBV12-3 or TRBV12-4 and TRBJ2-4; D gene ambiguous. The CDR3 sequence is 14 residues long. Trimming pared 1 base from V and 4 bases from J, leaving 8 bases between.

Only a few counts were recorded for this clonotype. The chain uses TRBV7-8 and TRBJ2-1, with a possible D match to TRBD1 (5 bases). V lost 5 bases and J 2 bases, leaving 16 bases between the germline ends. Germline V lookup: CDR1 SGHVS, CDR2 FQNEAQ. The CDR3 sequence is 16 residues long. In nucleotides, the CDR3 is TGTGCCAGCAGCCCCTACCGTGGGGCGACCTACAATGAGCAGTTCTTC. As protein: CASSPYRGATYNEQFF.

The V call is TRBV23-1, the J call TRBJ2-7, with TRBD1 matching over 9 bases. TRBV23-1 is recorded as an ORF, its role being uncertain. Trimming at V came to 3 bases and at J to 1 base, leaving 10 bases not matched to a gene. The CDR3 length is 17 residues. The CDR3 nucleotides read TGCGCCAGCAGTCATCCGGTGACAGGGGGTGCATCCTACGAGCAGTACTTC. Translating gives CASSHPVTGGASYEQYF.

This clonotype showed up just once. This chain uses TRBV6-2 or TRBV6-3 with TRBJ2-5; weak D call: TRBD2 (7 bases). This CDR3 is 18 amino acids long. From germline, CDR1 is MNHEY and CDR2 SVGEGT. V was shortened by 8 bases and J by 0 bases, with 25 bases between the two germline ends. The CDR3 region is CASGLPFRGATYQETQYF. DNA of the CDR3: TGTGCCAGCGGACTACCGTTTCGGGGGGCCACTTACCAAGAGACCCAGTACTTC.

This chain uses TRBV7-9 with TRBJ2-2; D is possibly TRBD1 (6 bases). The CDR3 totals 15 residues. Per the germline V gene, CDR1 is SEHNR and CDR2 is FQNEAQ (reference sequence). Between the trimmed V and J ends, which lost 3 bases and 7 bases, there was a span of 15 bases. The CDR3 DNA is TGTGCCAGCAGCTTGAGGGGGATGACCTACGGGGAGCTGTTTTTT. It yields the protein CASSLRGMTYGELFF.

A few counts support this clonotype. The gene calls are TRBV4-1 and TRBJ1-3; the D gene is possibly TRBD1 (6 bases). V gave up 5 bases and J gave up 0 bases, with 11 bases separating them. Germline CDR1 is MGHRA and CDR2 is YSYEKL. This CDR3 comprises 15 residues. CDR3 loop: CASSSPQGSGNTIYF. For the CDR3, the DNA is TGCGCCAGCAGCTCGCCACAGGGCTCTGGAAACACCATATATTTT.

The table lists this clonotype with a few counts. The chain joins TRBV12-3 or TRBV12-4 to TRBJ2-7; D may match TRBD1 or TRBD2 (6 bases each). CDR3 length: 13 residues. V was cut by 5 bases and J by 6 bases, with 14 bases left in between. CDR3 sequence reads: CASSLGGPVEQYV. The CDR3 DNA follows: TGTGCCAGCAGTCTTGGGGGGCCGGTCGAGCAGTACGTC.

Note on this clonotype: The junction and the germline gene differ at one end; a read error may be behind it. The CDR3, as DNA: TGTGCCAACAGTTTACCCCTTGGGGGTCGAAATGAGCAGTTCTTC. This encodes CANSLPLGGRNEQFF. The genes are TRBV27 and TRBJ2-1; D is possibly TRBD1 or TRBD2 (5 bases each). This CDR3 has 15 amino acids. Per germline, CDR1 MNHEY and CDR2 SMNVEV (reference sequence).

This clonotype was found many times. This chain links TRBV6-1 with TRBJ2-2, with D uncertain. CDR1 and CDR2 from the germline V gene are MNHNS and SASEGT. CDR3 length: 19 residues. Trimming cost V 0 bases and J 2 bases, with 19 bases left between them. The CDR3: CASSEAIKRARTNTGELFF. CDR3 nucleotide sequence: TGTGCCAGCAGTGAAGCAATTAAAAGGGCTAGAACCAACACCGGGGAGCTGTTTTTT.

This chain joins TRBV9 and TRBJ2-3, with 9 bases matching TRBD2. The CDR3 length is 15 residues. Trimming at V came to 4 bases and at J to 2 bases, leaving 5 bases not matched to a gene. Germline CDR1 is SGDLS and CDR2 is YYNGEE. Here the CDR3 DNA reads TGTGCCAGCAGCAATAGCGGGGGAAACACAGATACGCAGTATTTT. Protein: CASSNSGGNTDTQYF. Based on the CDR3 plus reference TRBV9 and TRBJ2-3, the full variable domain is DSGVTQTPKHLITATGQRVTLRCSPRSGDLSVYWYQQSLDQGLQFLIQYYNGEERAKGNILERFSAQQFPDLHSELNLSSLELGDSALYFCASSNSGGNTDTQYFGPGTRLTVL.